Listed below are T cell receptor beta chains from one sample, sequenced in a study of cytomegalovirus exposure and HLA in healthy donors. Profiled with immunoSEQ multiplex PCR; TCRdb holds only in-frame clones, not every one. There are some 120,000 clones in the sample; around three quarters occur only once, and roughly 3% lies in the top ten. The material sequenced was PBMCs. Source of these receptors: a woman under 30 in good health and CMV-seropositive. The CDR3 runs from the conserved cysteine through the conserved F or W. The order of the fields is CDR3 protein, CDR3 DNA, J gene, clone size, D gene, V gene, CDR3 length. A D gene is named only where the DNA matches it firmly. Rows may omit the clone size; those that give it use once, few, many or a size class.

CASSLGALVQETQYF,TGCGCCAGCAGCTTGGGGGCCTTAGTCCAAGAGACCCAGTACTTC,TRBJ2-5,-,-,TRBV5-1,15
CASSSPGTDQETQYF,TGTGCCAGCAGCTCCCCCGGGACAGACCAAGAGACCCAGTACTTC,TRBJ2-5,-,TRBD1,TRBV11-2,15
CASREGAYEQYF,TGCGCCAGCAGAGAGGGCGCCTACGAGCAGTACTTC,TRBJ2-7,-,-,TRBV5-1,12
CASSLPQGAGNTIYF,TGCGCCAGCAGCCTTCCCCAGGGGGCTGGAAACACCATATATTTT,TRBJ1-3,once,TRBD1,TRBV5-1,15
CASSESGWETQYF,TGTGCCAGCAGTGAATCAGGATGGGAGACCCAGTACTTC,TRBJ2-5,once,-,TRBV25-1,13
CASSVERGDTEAFF,TGTGCCAGCAGCGTGGAACGGGGGGACACTGAAGCTTTCTTT,TRBJ1-1,-,-,TRBV5-8,14
CASTVGQGRGTEAFF,TGTGCCAGCACCGTGGGGCAGGGGAGAGGGACTGAAGCTTTCTTT,TRBJ1-1,few,-,TRBV2,15
CASSEWMGGLGYTF,TGTGCCAGCAGTGAATGGATGGGCGGGCTAGGCTACACCTTC,TRBJ1-2,-,-,TRBV6-1,14
CASSLTGAGNTIYF,TGTGCCAGCAGCTTAACGGGGGCTGGAAACACCATATATTTT,TRBJ1-3,-,-,TRBV7-9,14
CASGLVRGPGELFF,TGTGCTAGTGGTTTGGTACGGGGTCCCGGGGAGCTGTTTTTT,TRBJ2-2,-,-,TRBV12-5,14
CASSVDRGSPAAFF,TGTGCCAGCAGTGTTGACAGGGGCTCGCCGGCAGCTTTCTTT,TRBJ1-1,-,TRBD1,TRBV6-5,14
CASMTGQETYGYTF,TGTGCCAGCATGACTGGACAGGAGACCTATGGCTACACCTTC,TRBJ1-2,-,TRBD1,TRBV6-5,14
CASSLVPGGPYEQYF,TGCGCCAGCAGCTTGGTGCCGGGGGGGCCCTACGAGCAGTACTTC,TRBJ2-7,-,TRBD2,TRBV5-1,15
CASSQSGDRSKYF,TGCGCCAGCAGTCAATCGGGGGACAGGAGCAAGTACTTC,TRBJ2-7,-,TRBD1,TRBV23-1,13
CASSPGTGGAETQYF,TGTGCCAGCAGTCCCGGGACAGGGGGCGCGGAGACCCAGTACTTC,TRBJ2-5,-,TRBD1,TRBV28,15
CATSREQGDPYEQYF,TGTGCCACCAGCAGAGAACAGGGGGACCCCTACGAGCAGTACTTC,TRBJ2-7,-,TRBD1,TRBV15,15
CASSLVLSGRAAEQYF,TGCGCCAGCAGCTTGGTCCTTAGCGGGAGGGCGGCCGAGCAGTACTTC,TRBJ2-7,-,TRBD2,TRBV5-1,16
CASSDTRGPNEQFF,TGTGCCAGCAGTGACACCAGGGGGCCCAATGAGCAGTTCTTC,TRBJ2-1,-,TRBD1,TRBV2,14
CASSLAVTGVGTDTQYF,TGCGCCAGCAGCTTGGCCGTAACGGGAGTAGGCACAGATACGCAGTATTTT,TRBJ2-3,-,-,TRBV5-1,17
CASSEQGAGRAKNIQYF,TGCGCCAGCAGTGAACAGGGGGCGGGTCGAGCCAAAAACATTCAGTACTTC,TRBJ2-4,once,TRBD1,TRBV10-1,17
CASSGRGTVLEGEQYF,TGTGCCAGCAGTGGTCGAGGGACAGTGCTAGAGGGTGAGCAGTACTTC,TRBJ2-7,few,TRBD1,TRBV6-1,16
CASSQEVGGGSYEQYF,TGTGCCAGCAGCCAAGAGGTGGGAGGGGGCTCCTACGAGCAGTACTTC,TRBJ2-7,-,-,TRBV4-2,16
CASSQETSGRASDTQYF,TGCGCCAGCAGCCAGGAAACTAGCGGGAGGGCCTCAGATACGCAGTATTTT,TRBJ2-3,-,TRBD2,TRBV4-1,17
CASSLTGQPQHF,TGTGCCAGCAGCTTAACGGGTCAGCCCCAGCATTTT,TRBJ1-5,-,-,TRBV7-9,12
CASSPGDSLNEKLFF,TGTGCCAGCAGCCCGGGGGACAGCTTAAATGAAAAACTGTTTTTT,TRBJ1-4,-,TRBD1,TRBV11-3,15
CASSDRTWENIQYF,TGTGCCAGCAGTGACAGGACATGGGAAAACATTCAGTACTTC,TRBJ2-4,-,-,TRBV2,14
CATSRGSGFKGDYEQYF,TGTGCCACCAGCAGAGGTTCTGGGTTCAAGGGAGACTACGAGCAGTACTTC,TRBJ2-7,-,-,TRBV15,17
CASSYSTHLTYNEQFF,TGCGCCAGCAGCTATTCGACACATCTCACCTACAATGAGCAGTTCTTC,TRBJ2-1,-,-,TRBV5-1,16
CASSQDSGNEKLFF,TGTGCCAGCAGCCAGGACAGTGGGAATGAAAAACTGTTTTTT,TRBJ1-4,-,-,TRBV6-4,14
CASSLASTDRGHYGYTF,TGTGCCAGCAGCTTAGCTAGCACCGACAGGGGTCACTATGGCTACACCTTC,TRBJ1-2,once,TRBD1,TRBV7-2,17
CASSLGTSGNEQYF,TGTGCCAGCAGTTTGGGGACTAGCGGGAACGAGCAGTACTTC,TRBJ2-7,-,TRBD2,TRBV27,14
CASSIGRETLVQPQHF,TGTGCCAGTAGTATAGGAAGGGAGACGCTGGTTCAGCCCCAGCATTTT,TRBJ1-5,-,-,TRBV19,16
CASSLEQGTLYEQYF,TGTGCCAGCAGCTTAGAACAGGGAACCCTCTACGAGCAGTACTTC,TRBJ2-7,-,-,TRBV7-8,15
CASSLGLASNTGELFF,TGTGCCAGCAGCTTGGGTCTAGCGAGTAACACCGGGGAGCTGTTTTTT,TRBJ2-2,-,-,TRBV5-4,16
CASSYYSGRGNEQFF,TGTGCCAGCAGTTACTACAGCGGGAGGGGCAATGAGCAGTTCTTC,TRBJ2-1,-,TRBD2,TRBV6-5,15
CASSLGPGNMETQYF,TGCGCCAGCAGCTTGGGACCAGGGAATATGGAGACCCAGTACTTC,TRBJ2-5,-,-,TRBV5-1,15
CASSSAGSGELFF,TGCGCCAGCAGCTCCGCGGGGTCCGGGGAGCTGTTTTTT,TRBJ2-2,-,-,TRBV5-1,13
CASNKFNGLAGKADTQYF,TGCGCCAGCAACAAATTCAACGGACTAGCGGGGAAGGCGGATACGCAGTATTTT,TRBJ2-3,-,TRBD2,TRBV5-1,18
CASSVDGRGSYNEQFF,TGTGCCAGCAGCGTAGACGGGAGGGGTTCCTACAATGAGCAGTTCTTC,TRBJ2-1,-,TRBD2,TRBV9,16
CASNKKGTGNGYTF,TGTGCCAGCAACAAGAAAGGGACAGGGAATGGCTACACCTTC,TRBJ1-2,-,TRBD1,TRBV5-8,14
CASSAGQARDGYTF,TGTGCCAGCAGCGCTGGACAGGCGAGGGATGGCTACACCTTC,TRBJ1-2,-,TRBD1,TRBV14,14
CASSLPSGTNSYEQYF,TGTGCCAGCAGCTTACCTTCGGGTACAAACTCCTACGAGCAGTACTTC,TRBJ2-7,-,-,TRBV13,16
CAISPSAYEQYF,TGTGCCATCAGCCCCTCCGCCTACGAGCAGTACTTC,TRBJ2-7,-,-,TRBV10-3,12
CAISDYRGTSGMRTDTQYF,TGTGCCATCAGTGACTATCGTGGGACTAGCGGGATGCGCACAGATACGCAGTATTTT,TRBJ2-3,-,TRBD2,TRBV10-3,19
CASSRGQGFTGTQYF,TGCGCCAGCAGCCGAGGACAGGGGTTCACAGGTACGCAGTATTTT,TRBJ2-3,-,TRBD1,TRBV4-1,15
CASRPPGAHSGNTIYF,TGTGCCAGCAGACCACCAGGGGCGCACTCTGGAAACACCATATATTTT,TRBJ1-3,-,-,TRBV28,16
CAISVGGFYNEQFF,TGTGCCATCAGTGTAGGCGGATTCTACAATGAGCAGTTCTTC,TRBJ2-1,-,-,TRBV10-3,14
CASSFHRATNEKLFF,TGTGCCAGCAGCTTCCACAGGGCAACTAATGAAAAACTGTTTTTT,TRBJ1-4,-,-,TRBV11-2,15
CASSYSGVFNEKLFF,TGTGCCAGCAGTTATTCCGGGGTATTTAATGAAAAACTGTTTTTT,TRBJ1-4,-,-,TRBV6-5,15
CASSPDRGRNYGYTF,TGTGCCAGCTCACCCGACAGGGGAAGAAACTATGGCTACACCTTC,TRBJ1-2,-,TRBD1,TRBV18,15
CASSFLAGGETQYF,TGTGCCAGCAGCTTTCTCGCCGGGGGAGAGACCCAGTACTTC,TRBJ2-5,-,-,TRBV7-9,14
CASSLGDSSGNEQFF,TGTGCCAGCAGCTTGGGGGACAGCTCGGGCAATGAGCAGTTCTTC,TRBJ2-1,-,TRBD1,TRBV13,15
CASSQVTGLGGYTF,TGCGCCAGCAGCCAAGTGACAGGGCTCGGGGGCTACACCTTC,TRBJ1-2,-,TRBD1,TRBV4-1,14
CASSPQGANQPQHF,TGTGCCAGTAGCCCCCAGGGGGCCAATCAGCCCCAGCATTTT,TRBJ1-5,-,TRBD1,TRBV19,14
CASILGLAEYITYNEQFF,TGTGCCAGCATTCTGGGACTAGCGGAATATATTACCTACAATGAGCAGTTCTTC,TRBJ2-1,once,TRBD2,TRBV19,18